The clone carrying this T cell receptor (beta chain) was counted only a few times. Its antigen is currently unknown. Other nucleotide sequences from this sample produce the same CDR3. These data belong to a study of beta chain features in type 1 diabetes. General study findings and limits: Type 1 diabetes patients had moderately but significantly shorter TCRB CDR3s in all four CD4+ subsets.

Investigators reverse transcribed all isolated RNA, so they sequenced expressed TCRB transcripts. This table comes from immunoSEQ multiplex PCR, and its TCRdb copy is limited to in-frame clones, with some not included. The sample carries roughly 250,000 clones, 7.5% to 10% recorded once. The sample taken for sequencing was naive CD4+ T cells from blood. The sequence was obtained from a woman younger than 35 in good health.

In DNA, the CDR3 is TGCAGTGCTAGAGATCGGGGTGAAGCTTTCTTT. Its translation: CSARDRGEAFF. The chain employs TRBV20-1 and TRBJ1-1; D not resolved. The V gene lost 0 bases and the J gene lost 7 bases, with 6 bases spanning the gap. The germline gives CDR1 DFQATT, CDR2 SNEGSKA (reference sequence). This CDR3 has 11 amino acids.